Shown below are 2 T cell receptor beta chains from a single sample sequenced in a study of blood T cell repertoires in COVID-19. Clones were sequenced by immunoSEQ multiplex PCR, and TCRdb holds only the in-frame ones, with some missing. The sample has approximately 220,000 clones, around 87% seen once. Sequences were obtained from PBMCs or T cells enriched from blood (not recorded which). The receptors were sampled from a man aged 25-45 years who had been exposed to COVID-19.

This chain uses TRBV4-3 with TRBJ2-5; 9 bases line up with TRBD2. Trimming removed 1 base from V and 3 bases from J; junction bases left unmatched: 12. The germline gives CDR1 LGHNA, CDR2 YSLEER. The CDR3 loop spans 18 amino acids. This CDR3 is CASSQVLPGGGGEETQYF. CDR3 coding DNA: TGCGCCAGCAGCCAAGTCCTCCCCGGGGGCGGGGGGGAAGAGACCCAGTACTTC.

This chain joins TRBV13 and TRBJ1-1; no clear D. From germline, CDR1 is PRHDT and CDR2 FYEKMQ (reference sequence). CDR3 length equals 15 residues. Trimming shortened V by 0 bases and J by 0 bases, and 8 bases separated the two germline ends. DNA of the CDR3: TGTGCCAGCAGCTTAGGGGCCAGAATGAACACTGAAGCTTTCTTT. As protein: CASSLGARMNTEAFF.